A single sample is the source of the 5 T cell receptor beta chains below, sequenced in a study of blood T cell repertoires in COVID-19. Only in-frame clones appear in the TCRdb table, and some are missing; sequencing was by immunoSEQ multiplex PCR. The repertoire holds over 200,000 clones, with around four fifths as singletons. The source material was peripheral blood. These receptors were collected from an elderly man with acute or convalescent COVID-19.

The chain employs TRBV28 and TRBJ2-4; D not certain. The V and J ends lost 6 bases and 4 bases respectively, with 10 bases between them. The V gene's germline CDR1 is MDHEN and CDR2 SYDVKM. This CDR3 has 13 amino acids. The CDR3 nucleotides read TGTGCCAGCAGCCCGGCCGGGAAAAACATTCAGTACTTC. This gives the protein CASSPAGKNIQYF.

CDR3 residues: CASSPGTETKNTEAFF. The CDR3 coding sequence is TGTGCCAGCAGCCCGGGAACGGAGACTAAGAACACTGAAGCTTTCTTT. The rearrangement joins TRBV11-2 to TRBJ1-1; D call uncertain. The CDR3 runs 16 residues. Trimming took 5 bases from V and 1 from J, leaving 17 bases between them. Germline V gives CDR1 SGHAT, CDR2 FQNNGV.

This sequence joins TRBV5-4 and TRBJ2-2; TRBD2 matches at 15 bases. CDR1 and CDR2 from the germline V gene are SGHNT and YYREEE (reference sequence). After removal of 4 bases from V and 6 bases from J, the junction contained 7 bases not matched to a gene. The CDR3 loop spans 17 amino acids. The CDR3 DNA sequence: TGTGCCAGCAGCAGTGGACTAGCGGGAGGGTTTGCCGGGGAGCTGTTTTTT. Its translation is CASSSGLAGGFAGELFF.

The rearrangement joins TRBV9 to TRBJ2-7; tentative D call: TRBD2 (6 bases). Trimming left V 0 bases short and J 2 bases short, with 15 bases between. The germline gives CDR1 SGDLS, CDR2 YYNGEE. This CDR3 region has 16 residues. CDR3 DNA sequence: TGTGCCAGCAGCGTAGCAGCGGGTGCACCACCCTACGAGCAGTACTTC. Protein: CASSVAAGAPPYEQYF.

The CDR3 region has the DNA TGTGCCAGCTCACAGGGGGCTGTTACTGAAGCTTTCTTT. Translating it yields CASSQGAVTEAFF. This rearrangement joins TRBV18 to TRBJ1-1, with 7 bases that match TRBD1. CDR1 is KGHSH and CDR2 is LQKENI in the germline V gene. The V segment lost 4 bases and the J segment 5 bases; nucleotides outside the gene matches: 4. The CDR3 is 13 residues long.